This TCR beta chain was observed in a study of spatial heterogeneity in lung cancer. The overall study: More than nine raw reads, on average, carried each unique TCR and UMI combination.

General study results and limits: In tumors, expanded intratumoral alpha and beta TCR counts tracked mutation counts.

The CDR3 runs 14 residues. V was cut by 5 bases and J by 7 bases, with 17 bases left in between. The germline V gene has CDR1 LGHNA and CDR2 YNFKEQ. TCRdb re-called the 5' RACE reads with MiXCR, one entry per CDR3 protein. The table has 4,500 to 6,500 distinct CDR3 sequences, 4.5% to 5.5% seen once. Described time point: sample taken at primary tumor resection. Researchers sequenced whole RNA taken from tumor, nontumor lung or frozen PBMC without sorting. This clonotype has ten or more counts. What it binds is unknown. The library was designed around alpha chains, so this beta chain is a stray read whose abundance carries little weight.

The sequence derives from a male donor with early-stage non-small cell lung cancer. The chain carries TRBV4-2 and TRBJ2-5; D not resolved. The sequencing used lung tumor tissue, collected at surgery. The CDR3 region is CASSLGGPRATQYF. The DNA for the CDR3 is TGTGCCAGCAGCTTAGGTGGGCCCCGTGCGACCCAGTACTTC.